A selection of T cell receptor beta chains follows, all from one sample in a study of T cell responses to AZD1222 COVID-19 vaccine. Method: immunoSEQ multiplex PCR; TCRdb's copy keeps in-frame clones and lacks some. The sample gives around 91,000 clones, approximately 91% of which show up once; roughly 8% is in the top ten. The sequencing used peripheral blood, collected 28 days after the second AZD1222 dose. The receptors derive from an adult who received the AZD1222 COVID-19 vaccine. The CDR3 runs from the conserved cysteine through the conserved F or W. D genes are given only for firm matches. Only some rows state a clone size, as once, few, many or a class for expanded clones.

V gene	J gene	clone size	D gene	CDR3 protein	CDR3 DNA
TRBV6-4	TRBJ2-5	NA	TRBD2	CASSPSGSETQYF	TGTGCCAGCAGCCCGAGCGGGAGCGAGACCCAGTACTTC
TRBV6-1	TRBJ1-5	once	NA	CASSEQGLSNQPQHF	TGTGCCAGCAGTGAGCAGGGATTAAGCAATCAGCCCCAGCATTTT
TRBV4-1	TRBJ2-7	NA	NA	CASSQVTGGRDEQYF	TGCGCCAGCAGCCAAGTAACGGGGGGCAGGGACGAGCAGTACTTC
TRBV11-1	TRBJ2-7	NA	NA	CASSLEVRTYYEQYF	TGTGCCAGCAGCTTAGAGGTCCGGACTTATTACGAGCAGTACTTC
TRBV19	TRBJ1-2	NA	NA	CASSINREDYGYTF	TGTGCCAGTAGTATAAACAGGGAGGACTATGGCTACACCTTC
TRBV9	TRBJ2-5	NA	TRBD2	CASSGGTIQETQYF	TGTGCCAGCAGCGGTGGGACTATCCAAGAGACCCAGTACTTC
TRBV5-1	TRBJ1-6	NA	TRBD1	CASSQWDRAQNSPLHF	TGCGCCAGCAGCCAATGGGACAGGGCCCAAAATTCACCCCTCCACTTT
TRBV5-1	TRBJ1-2	NA	NA	CASSLEGSAVGYTF	TGCGCCAGCAGCTTGGAAGGCTCGGCCGTTGGCTACACCTTC
TRBV28	TRBJ2-3	NA	TRBD2	CASDGGAPDTQYF	TGTGCCAGTGACGGGGGGGCTCCAGATACGCAGTATTTT
TRBV28	TRBJ2-5	NA	NA	CASSLSGMPFSRETQYF	TGTGCCAGCAGTTTATCGGGGATGCCCTTTTCGCGGGAGACCCAGTACTTC
TRBV3-1/TRBV3-2	TRBJ1-1	NA	NA	CASSQGSEAFF	TGTGCCAGCAGTCAGGGAAGTGAAGCTTTCTTT
TRBV18	TRBJ2-1	NA	TRBD2	CASSSWSAGGDNEQFF	TGTGCCAGCTCAAGCTGGAGCGCGGGAGGAGACAATGAGCAGTTCTTC
TRBV5-1	TRBJ1-1	NA	NA	CASRLGQMNTEAFF	TGCGCCAGCAGACTCGGGCAGATGAACACTGAAGCTTTCTTT
TRBV3-1/TRBV3-2	TRBJ2-7	NA	NA	CASSLGDYEQYF	TGTGCCAGCAGCCTTGGCGACTACGAGCAGTACTTC
TRBV5-6	TRBJ2-7	NA	TRBD1	CASSWTGTDSYEQYF	TGTGCCAGCAGCTGGACCGGGACAGACTCCTACGAGCAGTACTTC
TRBV19	TRBJ1-1	NA	NA	CASSTFRGTEAFF	TGTGCCAGTAGTACTTTCAGGGGCACTGAAGCTTTCTTT
TRBV5-1	TRBJ2-2	NA	TRBD2	CASRLAGNTGELFF	TGCGCCAGCAGACTAGCGGGAAACACCGGGGAGCTGTTTTTT
TRBV5-8	TRBJ2-3	NA	TRBD2	CASSSPGGTDTQYF	TGTGCCAGCAGTTCGCCGGGAGGAACAGATACGCAGTATTTT
TRBV28	TRBJ2-1	NA	TRBD2	CASSTAGVRENEQFF	TGTGCCAGCAGCACAGCGGGAGTAAGAGAAAATGAGCAGTTCTTC
TRBV6-5	TRBJ2-3	NA	NA	CASSYPANSNTQYF	TGTGCCAGCAGTTACCCGGCAAATTCGAATACGCAGTATTTT
TRBV6-5	TRBJ2-7	NA	NA	CASSYRGAYEQYF	TGTGCCAGCAGTTACAGGGGGGCCTACGAGCAGTACTTC
TRBV7-2	TRBJ2-4	once	NA	CASSFTGENIQYF	TGTGCCAGCAGCTTCACCGGGGAAAACATTCAGTACTTC
TRBV27	TRBJ1-6	few	NA	CASSFQGSSYNSPLHF	TGTGCCAGCAGTTTCCAGGGGAGCTCCTATAATTCACCCCTCCACTTT
TRBV7-3	TRBJ2-7	NA	TRBD2	CASSPRGPTSGPNYEQYF	TGTGCCAGCAGCCCAAGAGGGCCTACTAGCGGGCCTAACTACGAGCAGTACTTC
TRBV28	TRBJ1-1	NA	TRBD1	CASSFGDRSGTEAFF	TGTGCCAGCAGTTTCGGGGACAGGTCCGGGACTGAAGCTTTCTTT
TRBV19	TRBJ2-1	NA	TRBD2	CASSPRLAGGSSYNEQFF	TGTGCCAGTAGTCCTCGACTAGCGGGAGGTTCGTCCTACAATGAGCAGTTCTTC
TRBV6-5	TRBJ2-5	NA	TRBD2	CASRATSDHKTQYF	TGTGCCAGCAGAGCCACTAGCGATCACAAGACCCAGTACTTC
TRBV7-2	TRBJ1-1	NA	NA	CASSLQGLNTEAFF	TGTGCCAGCAGCTTACAGGGGTTGAACACTGAAGCTTTCTTT
TRBV2	TRBJ1-6	NA	TRBD1	CASSVRTGGDSPLHF	TGTGCCAGCAGCGTCCGGACAGGGGGTGACTCACCCCTCCACTTT
TRBV5-1	TRBJ1-1	NA	NA	CASSLSRLTEAFF	TGCGCCAGCAGCTTGTCCCGGCTTACTGAAGCTTTCTTT
TRBV19	TRBJ2-7	NA	NA	CASSIRQGYYEQYF	TGTGCCAGTAGTATACGACAAGGGTACTACGAGCAGTACTTC
TRBV18	TRBJ1-5	NA	NA	CASSPGRNQPQHF	TGTGCCAGCTCACCAGGGAGGAATCAGCCCCAGCATTTT
TRBV28	TRBJ1-6	NA	TRBD1	CASSLPGTGNSPLHF	TGTGCCAGCAGTTTGCCCGGGACAGGGAATTCACCCCTCCACTTT
TRBV19	TRBJ1-5	NA	NA	CASQKITGSSNQPQHF	TGTGCCAGTCAAAAAATTACAGGGTCTAGCAATCAGCCCCAGCATTTT
TRBV7-6	TRBJ2-3	NA	TRBD2	CASSFSLAGGLRGDTQYF	TGTGCCAGCAGCTTCAGCCTAGCGGGAGGGTTACGGGGAGATACGCAGTATTTT
TRBV5-1	TRBJ1-2	few	TRBD1	CASSGGTGLLYGYTF	TGCGCCAGCAGCGGAGGGACAGGGCTCCTCTATGGCTACACCTTC
TRBV18	TRBJ2-5	NA	TRBD2	CASSPVVLGTSGSKETQYF	TGTGCCAGCTCACCAGTGGTGTTGGGCACTAGCGGGAGTAAAGAGACCCAGTACTTC
TRBV19	TRBJ1-3	NA	NA	CASSRESSGNTIYF	TGTGCCAGTAGTAGGGAGAGCTCTGGAAACACCATATATTTT
TRBV28	TRBJ2-7	once	TRBD1	CASSSRQGIFEQYF	TGTGCCAGCAGTTCCAGACAGGGAATTTTCGAGCAGTACTTC
TRBV24-1	TRBJ2-5	NA	NA	CATQEAGTQYF	TGTGCCACCCAGGAGGCGGGGACCCAGTACTTC
TRBV29-1	TRBJ2-3	NA	NA	CSGRDGSTDTQYF	TGCAGCGGCCGGGACGGGAGCACAGATACGCAGTATTTT
TRBV15	TRBJ2-5	NA	NA	CATALGGLGQETQYF	TGTGCCACCGCTTTGGGGGGCTTGGGGCAAGAGACCCAGTACTTC
TRBV21-1	TRBJ2-7	NA	NA	CASSKTPHSRDEQYF	TGTGCCAGCAGCAAAACCCCCCACTCCCGGGACGAGCAGTACTTC
TRBV5-4	TRBJ1-5	once	TRBD1	CASSLEGQGNQPQHF	TGTGCCAGCAGCTTGGAGGGACAGGGTAATCAGCCCCAGCATTTT
TRBV5-1	TRBJ2-5	NA	NA	CASSGRTSQETQYF	TGCGCCAGCAGCGGACGGACATCCCAAGAGACCCAGTACTTC